This T cell receptor (beta chain) was retrieved from a study of shared clonotypes between healthy human individuals. Study results and caveats: Among a handful of donors, roughly 5% of naive CD4 clonotypes were found in common.

An even split of each subset's genomic DNA across several immunoSEQ plates was performed. Original data processing: In the immunoSEQ data, sequences were junction-only and lacked quality scores, so filtering differed. Profiled with immunoSEQ multiplex PCR; TCRdb holds only in-frame clones, not every one. For V, J and clone size, that table is used; D and trimming come from the DNA. The sample holds some 1 million clones; around 75% are singletons and the top ten take over 1.3%. This clone was detected once. The antigen is unknown. This CDR3 has 14 residues. V was pared by 2 bases and J by 2 bases, with 3 bases of the junction left unmatched. From germline, CDR1 is SGHRS and CDR2 YFSETQ. The split of CD4+ cells yielded CD45RA+ naive and CD45RA-negative memory subsets.

Sample: memory CD4+ T cells sorted from blood. Indicated subset: CD45RA-negative fraction. The source of this sequence is a man between 18 and 35 years old in good health. The V gene is TRBV5-1, the J gene TRBJ2-7; TRBD1 aligns across 8 bases. CDR3 DNA: TGCGCCAGCAGCTTTGGACAGGGACCCTACGAGCAGTACTTC. Translated, it gives CASSFGQGPYEQYF. The full variable domain, in which reference TRBV5-1 and TRBJ2-7 provide the parts outside the CDR3, is KAGVTQTPRYLIKTRGQQVTLSCSPISGHRSVSWYQQTPGQGLQFLFEYFSETQRNKGNFPGRFSGRQFSNSRSEMNVSTLELGDSALYLCASSFGQGPYEQYFGPGTRLTVT.